This entry lists 23 T cell receptor beta chains sequenced from one sample in a study of long-term antiretroviral therapy in people with HIV. The authors ran the immunoSEQ assay, v3.0, at survey level. Method: immunoSEQ multiplex PCR; TCRdb's copy keeps in-frame clones and lacks some. The sample lists about 20,000 clones, about nine tenths seen once, with roughly 10% in the top ten. The source was unsorted PBMCs, collected nearly 4.5 years before starting antiretroviral therapy. The source is a woman aged 25 to 39 with HIV.

The sample holds a few counts of this clone. The chain links TRBV4-1 to TRBJ2-7; TRBD1 matches 7 bases. There are 15 residues in the CDR3. Per the germline V gene, CDR1 is MGHRA and CDR2 is YSYEKL. The ends lost 2 bases at V and 2 bases at J; junction bases unmatched: 6. Written as DNA, the CDR3 is TGCGCCAGCAGCCAAAGACAGGGCGTCGCCTACGAGCAGTACTTC. It yields the protein CASSQRQGVAYEQYF.

V gene TRBV11-2 combines with J gene TRBJ1-2; 11 nucleotides match TRBD1. V shed 3 bases, J shed 8 bases, and the junction held 5 bases outside the gene matches. Germline assignment: CDR1 SGHAT and CDR2 FQNNGV. The CDR3 sequence is 14 residues long. The CDR3 DNA reads TGTGCCAGCAGCTTCGGGACAGGGGGTATCGGCTACACCTTC. Protein: CASSFGTGGIGYTF.

This rearrangement joins TRBV11-2 to TRBJ2-7; 8 bases agree with TRBD1. The CDR3 extends over 18 amino acids. The trim removed 2 bases at V and 0 bases at J, leaving 12 bases unmatched. The germline gives CDR1 SGHAT, CDR2 FQNNGV. CDR3 region: CASSLLAGQVLISYEQYF. The CDR3, as DNA: TGTGCCAGCAGCTTACTGGCGGGACAGGTCTTAATCTCCTACGAGCAGTACTTC.

The V gene is TRBV7-9, the J gene TRBJ2-3, with 15 bases fitting TRBD2. V lost 5 bases to trimming and J lost 2 bases; unmatched junction nucleotides: 2. Germline V gene lookup returns CDR1 SEHNR and CDR2 FQNEAQ (reference sequence). CDR3 length: 16 residues. CDR3 nucleotides: TGTGCCAGCAGCGGACTAGCGGGGGGGCCCACAGATACGCAGTATTTT. It translates to CASSGLAGGPTDTQYF. The complete variable domain, with remaining parts taken from reference TRBV7-9 and TRBJ2-3, reads DTGVSQNPRHKITKRGQNVTFRCDPISEHNRLYWYRQTLGQGPEFLTYFQNEAQLEKSRLLSDRFSAERPKGSFSTLEIQRTEQGDSAMYLCASSGLAGGPTDTQYFGPGTRLTVL.

V gene TRBV10-3 combines with J gene TRBJ1-6; D remains unclear. Germline V gene sequence: CDR1 ENHRY, CDR2 SYGVKD. This CDR3 is built from 12 residues. V lost 2 bases and J 15 bases, leaving 11 bases between the germline ends. The CDR3 region has the DNA TGTGCCATCAGTGAGAACGGTGTGGGCCTCCACTTT. Its protein product is CAISENGVGLHF.

This clone was detected a few times. This chain uses TRBV6-5 with TRBJ2-7; D possibly corresponds to TRBD1 (5 bases). Between the trimmed V and J ends, which lost 0 bases and 12 bases, there was a span of 12 bases. The CDR3 is made up of 12 amino acids. Germline lookup yields CDR1 MNHEY and CDR2 SVGAGI. This chain's CDR3 is CASSYSTEHLYF. CDR3 coding DNA: TGTGCCAGCAGTTACTCGACAGAGCACCTGTACTTC.

The chain recombines TRBV7-9 with TRBJ2-3; unclear D gene. V dropped 5 bases and J dropped 1 base, with 16 bases sitting between them. In germline, CDR1 is SEHNR, CDR2 FQNEAQ (reference sequence). This CDR3 has 16 amino acids. The CDR3 spells CASSTPLYKRTDTQYF. For the CDR3, the DNA is TGTGCCAGCAGCACCCCCCTATATAAACGCACAGATACGCAGTATTTT.

This chain joins TRBV6-1 and TRBJ2-1; 11 positions agree with TRBD2. V lost 4 bases and J lost 0; bases outside the gene matches: 5. This CDR3 region has 17 residues. Germline V gene data show CDR1 as MNHNS and CDR2 as SASEGT. DNA of the CDR3: TGTGCCAGCAGTGTGCTAGCGGGGGGCAGCTCCTACAATGAGCAGTTCTTC. This sequence encodes CASSVLAGGSSYNEQFF.

This chain uses TRBV6-5 with TRBJ2-7, with D perhaps TRBD1 (6 bases). CDR1 is MNHEY and CDR2 is SVGAGI in the germline V gene. The CDR3 contains 12 residues. V lost 2 bases and J 7 bases, leaving 9 bases between the germline ends. CDR3 amino acids: CASSYPGEEQYF. In DNA, the CDR3 is TGTGCCAGCAGTTACCCAGGGGAGGAGCAGTACTTC.

The chain recombines TRBV5-1 with TRBJ2-7; TRBD1 or TRBD2 may be the D gene (5 bases each). The CDR3 extends over 14 amino acids. Germline CDR1 is SGHRS and CDR2 is YFSETQ. Trimming left V 1 base short and J 4 bases short, with 12 bases between. The CDR3 region has the DNA TGCGCCAGCAGCTTGATGGGGGAAGGGTACGAGCAGTACTTC. Translation: CASSLMGEGYEQYF.

This clone ranks as medium-sized. The rearrangement links TRBV4-1 to TRBJ1-4, with D perhaps matching TRBD1 (5 bases). This CDR3 has 14 amino acids. CDR1 and CDR2 from the germline V gene are MGHRA and YSYEKL. Trimming removed 5 bases at V and 4 bases at J, with 11 bases between. The CDR3 DNA sequence: TGCGCCAGCAGCGATACAGGTTATAATGAAAAACTGTTTTTT. Protein product: CASSDTGYNEKLFF.

This clone came up once. The chain carries TRBV5-4 and TRBJ1-2; the D gene is possibly TRBD1 (5 bases). The germline V gene has CDR1 SGHNT and CDR2 YYREEE (reference sequence). Deletions cut 4 bases from V and 3 bases from J, with 16 bases between. The CDR3 length is 15 residues. This CDR3 reads CASSLPGLTDYGYTF. For the CDR3, the DNA is TGTGCCAGCAGCCTCCCGGGACTTACGGACTATGGCTACACCTTC. The whole variable domain, filled in from reference TRBV5-4 and TRBJ1-2, reads ETGVTQSPTHLIKTRGQQVTLRCSSQSGHNTVSWYQQALGQGPQFIFQYYREEENGRGNFPPRFSGLQFPNYSSELNVNALELDDSALYLCASSLPGLTDYGYTFGSGTRLTVV.

The chain recombines TRBV7-2 with TRBJ2-5, with 9 bases matching TRBD2. The length of the CDR3 is 15 residues. The V segment lost 5 bases and the J segment 0 bases; nucleotides outside the gene matches: 4. Germline V gene lookup returns CDR1 SGHTA and CDR2 FQGNSA. CDR3 residues: CASSPSGGYQETQYF. CDR3 DNA sequence: TGTGCCAGCAGCCCCAGCGGGGGGTACCAAGAGACCCAGTACTTC.

The chain recombines TRBV19 with TRBJ1-2, with D maybe TRBD1 (6 bases). This CDR3 spans 13 amino acids. Germline loops: CDR1 LNHDA, CDR2 SQIVND (reference sequence). Trimming shortened V by 6 bases and J by 5 bases, and 13 bases separated the two germline ends. CDR3 amino acids: CASRSGTSYGYTF. Written as DNA, the CDR3 is TGTGCCAGTAGATCCGGGACAAGTTATGGCTACACCTTC.

In this sample, this clone turned up once. J is TRBJ2-2 and V is TRBV7-9; 9 bases line up with TRBD1. CDR1 and CDR2 from the germline V gene are SEHNR and FQNEAQ (reference sequence). The CDR3 is 15 residues long. The J segment lost 4 bases and the V segment lost 5 bases, leaving 5 bases of the junction unmatched. CDR3 sequence: CASSVQGAGTGELFF. The CDR3 nucleotides are TGTGCCAGCAGCGTACAGGGGGCGGGCACCGGGGAGCTGTTTTTT.

CDR3 amino acids: CASRSTPGTGMNTEAFF. CDR3 sequence (DNA): TGCGCCAGCAGATCTACTCCCGGGACAGGGATGAACACTGAAGCTTTCTTT. The chain combines TRBV5-1 with TRBJ1-1; TRBD1 agrees at 9 bases. CDR1 is SGHRS, CDR2 YFSETQ, per germline. This CDR3 is 17 amino acids long. Unmatched junction bases numbered 11, after V lost 5 bases and J lost 0 bases.

The V and J genes are TRBV18 and TRBJ2-2; D unclear. V was clipped by 2 bases and J by 2 bases, with 12 bases between them. CDR3 length: 16 amino acids. Per germline, CDR1 KGHSH and CDR2 LQKENI. In DNA form, the CDR3 reads TGTGCCAGCTCACCAGGGGTGGGCCCCAACACCGGGGAGCTGTTTTTT. Translated, it gives CASSPGVGPNTGELFF.

This chain connects TRBV19 to TRBJ2-1, with D perhaps matching TRBD2 (6 bases). The germline gives CDR1 LNHDA, CDR2 SQIVND (reference sequence). V lost 5 bases, J lost 2 bases, and 16 bases lay in between. The CDR3 length is 16 residues. CDR3 sequence reads: CASSLRLGGTYNEQFF. CDR3 nucleotides: TGTGCCAGTAGTCTACGCTTGGGGGGAACCTACAATGAGCAGTTCTTC.

This clone was seen only once. J is TRBJ1-6 and V is TRBV18; D not certain. Between the trimmed V and J ends, which lost 6 bases and 10 bases, there was a span of 13 bases. CDR1 is KGHSH and CDR2 is LQKENI in the germline V gene. This CDR3 has 13 amino acids. The CDR3 DNA sequence: TGTGCCAGCTCCCCTTTCGGTGAATCACCCCTCCACTTT. This encodes CASSPFGESPLHF.

This clone turned up a few times. The CDR3 DNA sequence: TGTGCCAGCAGGAACAGGGACTATGGCTACACCTTC. It is translated as CASRNRDYGYTF. The chain couples TRBV27 to TRBJ1-2, with a weak D call TRBD1 (6 bases). The CDR3 covers 12 residues. Trimming took 6 bases from V and 3 from J, leaving 8 bases between them. Germline CDR1 MNHEY, CDR2 SMNVEV (reference sequence).

The genes are TRBV29-1 and TRBJ2-5, with TRBD2 matching over 7 bases. Unmatched junction bases numbered 2, after V lost 2 bases and J lost 2 bases. The CDR3 has 13 amino acids. Germline V gene data show CDR1 as SQVTM and CDR2 as ANQGSEA. The CDR3 region is CSVEQGGQETQYF. Written as DNA, the CDR3 is TGCAGCGTTGAACAGGGAGGGCAAGAGACCCAGTACTTC.

This chain uses TRBV5-6 with TRBJ1-2; no clear D gene. Germline V gene data show CDR1 as SGHDT and CDR2 as YYEEEE. The CDR3 extends over 12 amino acids. V lost 2 bases to trimming and J lost 12 bases, with 14 bases between them. In DNA form, the CDR3 reads TGTGCCAGCAGCTTTGCGGGTCCGCCAGACACCTTC. Translating gives CASSFAGPPDTF.

The CDR3 sequence is CASTPRGQGLPSYGYTF. In nucleotides, the CDR3 is TGTGCCAGCACCCCGAGGGGACAGGGGCTCCCTAGCTATGGCTACACCTTC. The chain combines TRBV5-5 with TRBJ1-2; 10 bases map to TRBD1. This CDR3 is 17 amino acids long. Looked up from germline, CDR1 is SGHKS and CDR2 is YYEKEE (reference sequence). The junction had 15 bases not matched to a gene; V was cut back by 6 bases and J by 4 bases.